The present TCR beta chain was sequenced within a study of shared clonotypes between healthy human individuals. General observations from the study: Rarefaction analysis demonstrated incomplete sorted-subset sequencing notwithstanding large depth.

Only in-frame clones appear in the TCRdb table, and some are missing; sequencing was by immunoSEQ multiplex PCR. The sample shows about 180,000 clones, roughly 91% of them seen only once. The CDR3 loop spans 13 amino acids. CDR1 and CDR2 (germline): SQVTM, ANQGSEA. Deletions cut 4 bases from V and 1 base from J, with 8 bases between. On this clone: Its antigen is as yet unknown.

The specimen was naive CD4+ T cells sorted from blood. The subset is: CD45RA+ positively selected. The J gene is TRBJ1-3, the V gene TRBV29-1; D is ambiguous. The TCR originated in a woman aged 25 to 45 in good health. CDR3 sequence reads: CSVVSPSGNTIYF. CDR3 in DNA: TGCAGCGTTGTCTCTCCTTCTGGAAACACCATATATTTT.